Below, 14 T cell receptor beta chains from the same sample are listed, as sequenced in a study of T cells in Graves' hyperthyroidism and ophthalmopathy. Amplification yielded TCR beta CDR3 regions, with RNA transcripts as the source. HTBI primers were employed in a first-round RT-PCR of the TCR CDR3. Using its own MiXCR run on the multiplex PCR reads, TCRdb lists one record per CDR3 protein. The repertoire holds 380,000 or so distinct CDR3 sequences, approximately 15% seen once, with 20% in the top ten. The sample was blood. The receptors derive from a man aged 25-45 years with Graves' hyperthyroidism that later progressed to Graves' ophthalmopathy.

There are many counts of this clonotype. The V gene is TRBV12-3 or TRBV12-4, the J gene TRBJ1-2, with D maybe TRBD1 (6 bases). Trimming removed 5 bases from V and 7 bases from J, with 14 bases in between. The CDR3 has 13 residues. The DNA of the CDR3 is TGTGCCAGCAGTCCCAGAACAGGGTCTGGCTACACCTTC. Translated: CASSPRTGSGYTF.

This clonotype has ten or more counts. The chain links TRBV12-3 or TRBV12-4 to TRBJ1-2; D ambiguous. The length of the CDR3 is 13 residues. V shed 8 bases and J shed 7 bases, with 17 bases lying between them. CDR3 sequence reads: CASGPPQLGGYTF. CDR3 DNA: TGTGCCAGCGGACCCCCCCAATTGGGTGGCTACACCTTC.

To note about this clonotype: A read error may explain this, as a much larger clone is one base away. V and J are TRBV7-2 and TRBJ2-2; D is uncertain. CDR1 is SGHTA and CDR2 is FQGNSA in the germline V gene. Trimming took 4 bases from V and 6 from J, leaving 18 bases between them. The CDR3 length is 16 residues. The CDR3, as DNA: TGTGCCAGCAGCTCAGGTGTCGTAATGTCCTCCGGGGAGCTGTTTTTT. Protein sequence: CASSSGVVMSSGELFF.

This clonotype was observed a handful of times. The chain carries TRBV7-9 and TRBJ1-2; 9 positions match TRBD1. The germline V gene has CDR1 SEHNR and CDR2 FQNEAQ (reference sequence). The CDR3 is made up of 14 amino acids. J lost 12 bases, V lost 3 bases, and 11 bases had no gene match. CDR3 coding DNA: TGTGCCAGCAGCTTCGGGACAGGGTGGCGTGGAGACACCTTC. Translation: CASSFGTGWRGDTF.

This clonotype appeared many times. This CDR3 is CASSLDDRGQISPLHF. The CDR3 region has the DNA TGTGCCAGCAGCTTAGACGACAGGGGGCAAATTTCACCCCTCCACTTT. This chain connects TRBV11-1 to TRBJ1-6; 10 bases are shared with TRBD1. CDR3 length: 16 residues. The ends lost 1 base at V and 9 bases at J; junction bases unmatched: 6. Germline V gene lookup returns CDR1 SGHAT and CDR2 FQDESV (reference sequence).

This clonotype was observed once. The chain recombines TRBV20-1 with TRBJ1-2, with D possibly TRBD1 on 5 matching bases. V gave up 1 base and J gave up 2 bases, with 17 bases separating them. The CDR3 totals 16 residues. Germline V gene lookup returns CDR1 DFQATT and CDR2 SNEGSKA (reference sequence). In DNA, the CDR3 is TGCAGTGCTAGAGGGGTTCGCCGGGGGAAAAACTATGGCTACACCTTC. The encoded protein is CSARGVRRGKNYGYTF.

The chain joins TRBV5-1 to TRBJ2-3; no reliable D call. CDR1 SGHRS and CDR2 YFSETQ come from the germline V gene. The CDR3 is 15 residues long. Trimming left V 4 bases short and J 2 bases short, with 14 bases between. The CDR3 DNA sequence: TGCGCCAGCAGCCCCCACATCCCTACCACAGATACGCAGTATTTT. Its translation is CASSPHIPTTDTQYF. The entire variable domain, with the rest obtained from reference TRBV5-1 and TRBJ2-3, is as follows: KAGVTQTPRYLIKTRGQQVTLSCSPISGHRSVSWYQQTPGQGLQFLFEYFSETQRNKGNFPGRFSGRQFSNSRSEMNVSTLELGDSALYLCASSPHIPTTDTQYFGPGTRLTVL.

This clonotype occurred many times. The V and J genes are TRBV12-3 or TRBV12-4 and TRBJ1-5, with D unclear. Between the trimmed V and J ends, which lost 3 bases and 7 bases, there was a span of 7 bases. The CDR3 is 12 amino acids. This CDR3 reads CASSFRRQPQHF. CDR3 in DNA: TGTGCCAGCAGTTTTCGGAGACAGCCCCAGCATTTT.

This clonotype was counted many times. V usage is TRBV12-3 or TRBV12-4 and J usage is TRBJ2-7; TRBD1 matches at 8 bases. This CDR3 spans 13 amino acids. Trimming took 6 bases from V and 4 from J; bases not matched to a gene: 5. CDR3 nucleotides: TGTGCCAGCAGACCGGGACAGGTATACGAGCAGTACTTC. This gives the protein CASRPGQVYEQYF.

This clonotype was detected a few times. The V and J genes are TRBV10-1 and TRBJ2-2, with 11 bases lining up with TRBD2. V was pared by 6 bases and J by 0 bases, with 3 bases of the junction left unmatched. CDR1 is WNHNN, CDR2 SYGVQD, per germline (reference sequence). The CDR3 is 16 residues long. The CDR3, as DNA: TGCGCCAGCAGCACTAGCGGGGGTGCGAACACCGGGGAGCTGTTTTTT. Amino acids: CASSTSGGANTGELFF.

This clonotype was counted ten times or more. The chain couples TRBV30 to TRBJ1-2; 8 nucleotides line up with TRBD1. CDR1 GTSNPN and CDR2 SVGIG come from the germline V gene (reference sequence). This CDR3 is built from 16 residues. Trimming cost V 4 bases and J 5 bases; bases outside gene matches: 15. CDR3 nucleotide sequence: TGTGCCTGGACCCTAGGGAACGGACAGGGCGTATATGGCTACACCTTC. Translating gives CAWTLGNGQGVYGYTF.

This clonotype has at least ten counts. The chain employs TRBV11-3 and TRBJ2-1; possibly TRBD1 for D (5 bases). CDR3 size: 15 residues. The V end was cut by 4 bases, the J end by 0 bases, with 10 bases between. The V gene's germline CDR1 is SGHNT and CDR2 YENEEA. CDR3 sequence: CASSSRQSSYNEQFF. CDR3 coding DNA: TGTGCCAGCAGCTCGCGACAGAGCTCCTACAATGAGCAGTTCTTC. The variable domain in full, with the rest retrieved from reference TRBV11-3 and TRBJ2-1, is EAGVVQSPRYKIIEKKQPVAFWCNPISGHNTLYWYLQNLGQGPELLIRYENEEAVDDSQLPKDRFSAERLKGVDSTLKIQPAELGDSAVYLCASSSRQSSYNEQFFGPGTRLTVL.

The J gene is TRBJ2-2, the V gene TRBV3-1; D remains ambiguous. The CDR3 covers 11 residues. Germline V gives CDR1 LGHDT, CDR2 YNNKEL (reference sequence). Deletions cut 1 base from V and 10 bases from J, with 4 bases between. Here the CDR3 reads CASSQGVELFF. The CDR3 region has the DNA TGTGCCAGCAGCCAAGGGGTGGAGCTGTTTTTT. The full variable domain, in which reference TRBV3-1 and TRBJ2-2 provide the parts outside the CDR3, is DTAVSQTPKYLVTQMGNDKSIKCEQNLGHDTMYWYKQDSKKFLKIMFSYNNKELIINETVPNRFSPKSPDKAHLNLHINSLELGDSAVYFCASSQGVELFFGEGSRLTVL.

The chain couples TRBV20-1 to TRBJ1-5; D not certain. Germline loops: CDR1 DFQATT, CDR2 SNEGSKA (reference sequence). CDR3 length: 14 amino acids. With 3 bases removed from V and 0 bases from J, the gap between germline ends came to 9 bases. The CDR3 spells CSASRVNSNQPQHF. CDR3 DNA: TGCAGTGCTAGTAGGGTAAATAGCAATCAGCCCCAGCATTTT.